The clone carrying this T cell receptor (beta chain) was observed at least ten times. The antigen is undetermined. The data stem from a study of T cells after yellow fever vaccination. Broader study findings: Detected again after the booster were most primary-vaccination clones, at 96% CD4 and roughly 88% CD8.

5'RACE template switching added a universal primer site and UMIs to TCR cDNA. MiXCR was run by TCRdb on the 5' RACE reads, yielding one entry per CDR3 protein. The sample holds approximately 69,000 distinct CDR3 sequences, 5% to 6.5% seen once. The sequence derives from a man between 18 and 35 years old who received the YFV17D yellow fever vaccine. The material sequenced was CD4+ T cells sorted from PBMCs, taken less than 16 days after the first yellow fever vaccination.

The CDR3 bases are TGCGCCAGCAGCCGCCAGCGCACAGATACGCAGTATTTT. Its protein product is CASSRQRTDTQYF. The V and J genes are TRBV5-1 and TRBJ2-3; no clear D. The germline V gene has CDR1 SGHRS and CDR2 YFSETQ. This CDR3 is built from 13 residues. Deletions cut 4 bases from V and 1 base from J, with 7 bases between. Complete variable domain (other parts from reference TRBV5-1 and TRBJ2-3): KAGVTQTPRYLIKTRGQQVTLSCSPISGHRSVSWYQQTPGQGLQFLFEYFSETQRNKGNFPGRFSGRQFSNSRSEMNVSTLELGDSALYLCASSRQRTDTQYFGPGTRLTVL.